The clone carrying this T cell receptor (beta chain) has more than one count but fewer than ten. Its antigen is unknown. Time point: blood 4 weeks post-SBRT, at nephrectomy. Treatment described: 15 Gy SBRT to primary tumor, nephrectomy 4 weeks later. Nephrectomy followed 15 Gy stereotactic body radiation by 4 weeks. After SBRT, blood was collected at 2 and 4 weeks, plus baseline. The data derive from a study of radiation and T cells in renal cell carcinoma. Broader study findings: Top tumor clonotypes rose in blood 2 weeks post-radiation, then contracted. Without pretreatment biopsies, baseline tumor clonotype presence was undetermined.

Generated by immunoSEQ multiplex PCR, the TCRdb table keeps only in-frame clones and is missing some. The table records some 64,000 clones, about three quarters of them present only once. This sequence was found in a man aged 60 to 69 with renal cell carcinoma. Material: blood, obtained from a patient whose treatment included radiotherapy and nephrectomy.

CDR3: CAWEDGYSGANVLTF. CDR3 DNA: TGTGCCTGGGAGGACGGCTACTCTGGGGCCAACGTCCTGACTTTC. The chain uses TRBV30 and TRBJ2-6; no reliable D call. CDR3 length equals 15 residues. Trimming took 5 bases from V and 0 from J, leaving 11 bases between them. Germline CDR1 is GTSNPN and CDR2 is SVGIG (reference sequence).